Sequencing of this T cell receptor (beta chain) was carried out in a study of T-cell memory formation after mild COVID-19. A single record per CDR3 protein comes from TCRdb applying MiXCR to the 5' RACE reads. In the table there are about 610,000 distinct CDR3 sequences, about 18% of which are singletons. The CDR3 loop spans 11 amino acids. V gave up 7 bases and J gave up 4 bases, with 6 bases separating them. Germline V gives CDR1 SGHKS, CDR2 YYEKEE (reference sequence). This clonotype was recorded a few times. The rearrangement joins TRBV5-5 to TRBJ2-1; D gene uncertain. This clonotype originated in an adult woman who had mild COVID-19 (a few samples of this study predate the infection). Cell type and time point are not known. The sequenced sample was PBMCs or a T cell subset sorted from them (not recorded which). The CDR3 region has the DNA TGTGCCAGCCTAGATTACAATGAGCAGTTCTTC. Its translation is CASLDYNEQFF.